The TCR beta chain under discussion was sequenced for a study of shared clonotypes between healthy human individuals. The repertoire was sequenced with immunoSEQ multiplex PCR; TCRdb's copy has only in-frame clones and lacks some. The sample comprises about 1.5 million clones, 98% of which are singletons, and roughly 0.4% rests with the top ten. The V end lost 5 bases, the J end lost 1 base, and 13 bases lay between the germline ends. Germline values: CDR1 SQVTM, CDR2 ANQGSEA. The CDR3 is made up of 14 amino acids. The sequence derives from a man aged 25 to 45 in good health. Input material: naive CD4+ T cells sorted from blood. Indicated subset: CD45RA+ positively selected. The chain links TRBV29-1 to TRBJ2-3; D remains unclear. CDR3 nucleotides: TGCAGCGTTTCCTCTATCAGCCGCACAGATACGCAGTATTTT. Translation gives CSVSSISRTDTQYF.